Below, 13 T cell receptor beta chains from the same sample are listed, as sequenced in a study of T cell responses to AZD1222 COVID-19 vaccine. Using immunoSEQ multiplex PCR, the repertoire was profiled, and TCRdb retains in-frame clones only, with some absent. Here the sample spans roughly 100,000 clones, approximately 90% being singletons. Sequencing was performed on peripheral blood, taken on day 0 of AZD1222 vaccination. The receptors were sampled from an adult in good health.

The DNA for the CDR3 is TGCGCCAGCAGCTTGGGACTAGCGGGAAGTTACAATGAGCAGTTCTTC. As protein: CASSLGLAGSYNEQFF. The chain has TRBV4-1 and TRBJ2-1; 13 nucleotides match TRBD2. Germline values: CDR1 MGHRA, CDR2 YSYEKL. J was trimmed by 4 bases and V by 5 bases; bases with no gene match: 5. The CDR3 loop spans 16 amino acids.

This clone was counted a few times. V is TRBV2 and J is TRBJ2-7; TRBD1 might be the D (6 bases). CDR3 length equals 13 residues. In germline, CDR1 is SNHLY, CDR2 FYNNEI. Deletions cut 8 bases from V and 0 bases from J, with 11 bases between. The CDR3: CASPPGVSYEQYF. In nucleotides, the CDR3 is TGTGCCAGCCCCCCAGGGGTCTCCTACGAGCAGTACTTC.

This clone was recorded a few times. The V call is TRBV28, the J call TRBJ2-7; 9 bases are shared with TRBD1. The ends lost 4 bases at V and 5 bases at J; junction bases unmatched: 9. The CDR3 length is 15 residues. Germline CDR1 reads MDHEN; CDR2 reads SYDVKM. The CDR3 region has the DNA TGTGCCAGCAGTTCCTCGACAGGGGGAATTAACGAGCAGTACTTC. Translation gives CASSSSTGGINEQYF. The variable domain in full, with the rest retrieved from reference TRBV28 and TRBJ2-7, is DVKVTQSSRYLVKRTGEKVFLECVQDMDHENMFWYRQDPGLGLRLIYFSYDVKMKEKGDIPEGYSVSREKKERFSLILESASTNQTSMYLCASSSSTGGINEQYFGPGTRLTVT.

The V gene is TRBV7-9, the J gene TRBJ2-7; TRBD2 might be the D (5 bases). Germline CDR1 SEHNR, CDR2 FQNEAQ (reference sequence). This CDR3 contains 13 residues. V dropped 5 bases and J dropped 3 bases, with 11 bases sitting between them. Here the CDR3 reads CASSGSRGYEQYF. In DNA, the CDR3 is TGTGCCAGCAGCGGATCACGGGGCTACGAGCAGTACTTC.

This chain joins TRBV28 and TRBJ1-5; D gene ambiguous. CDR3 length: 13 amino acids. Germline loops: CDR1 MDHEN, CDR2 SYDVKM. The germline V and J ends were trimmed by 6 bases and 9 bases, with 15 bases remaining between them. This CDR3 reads CASSPTRDRPQHF. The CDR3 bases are TGTGCCAGCAGCCCGACTCGTGATCGGCCCCAGCATTTT.

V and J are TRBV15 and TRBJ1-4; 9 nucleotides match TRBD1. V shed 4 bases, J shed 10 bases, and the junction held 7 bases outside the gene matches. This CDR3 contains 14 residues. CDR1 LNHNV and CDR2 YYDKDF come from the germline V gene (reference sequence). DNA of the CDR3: TGTGCCACCAGCACCCGGGACAGGGAGGGAAAACTGTTTTTT. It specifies CATSTRDREGKLFF.

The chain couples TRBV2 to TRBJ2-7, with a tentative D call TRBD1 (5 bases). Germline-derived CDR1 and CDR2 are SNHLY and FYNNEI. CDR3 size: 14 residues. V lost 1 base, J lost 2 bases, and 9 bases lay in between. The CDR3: CASSEGTLAYEQYF. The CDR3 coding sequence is TGTGCCAGCAGTGAAGGGACACTTGCCTACGAGCAGTACTTC.

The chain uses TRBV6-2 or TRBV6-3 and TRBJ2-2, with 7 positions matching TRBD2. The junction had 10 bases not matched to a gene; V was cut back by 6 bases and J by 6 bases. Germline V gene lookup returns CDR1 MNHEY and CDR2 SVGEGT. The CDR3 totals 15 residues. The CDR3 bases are TGTGCCAGCAGCCCACGGGAGGTGGGGGCCGGGGAGCTGTTTTTT. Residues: CASSPREVGAGELFF.

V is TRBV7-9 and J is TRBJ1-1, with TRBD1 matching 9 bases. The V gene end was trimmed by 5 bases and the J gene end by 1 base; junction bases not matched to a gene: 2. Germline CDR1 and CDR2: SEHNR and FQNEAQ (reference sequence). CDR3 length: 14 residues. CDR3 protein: CASSLQGANTEAFF. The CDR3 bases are TGTGCCAGCAGCCTACAGGGGGCGAACACTGAAGCTTTCTTT. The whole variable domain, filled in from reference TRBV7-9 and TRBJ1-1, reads DTGVSQNPRHKITKRGQNVTFRCDPISEHNRLYWYRQTLGQGPEFLTYFQNEAQLEKSRLLSDRFSAERPKGSFSTLEIQRTEQGDSAMYLCASSLQGANTEAFFGQGTRLTVV.

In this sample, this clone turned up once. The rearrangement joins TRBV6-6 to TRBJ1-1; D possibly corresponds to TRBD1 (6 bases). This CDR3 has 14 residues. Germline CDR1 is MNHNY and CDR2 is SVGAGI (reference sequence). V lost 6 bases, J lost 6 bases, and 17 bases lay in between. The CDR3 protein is CASSARGPLAEAFF. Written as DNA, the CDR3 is TGTGCCAGCAGCGCCCGGGGGCCGCTCGCTGAAGCTTTCTTT.

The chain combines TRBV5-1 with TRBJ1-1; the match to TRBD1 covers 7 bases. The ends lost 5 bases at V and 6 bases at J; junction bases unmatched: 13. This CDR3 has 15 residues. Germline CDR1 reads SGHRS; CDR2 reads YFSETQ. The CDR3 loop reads CASSLLTGSPAEAFF. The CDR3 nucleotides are TGCGCCAGCAGTTTACTGACAGGGTCTCCGGCTGAAGCTTTCTTT. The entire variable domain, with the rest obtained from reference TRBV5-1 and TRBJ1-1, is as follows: KAGVTQTPRYLIKTRGQQVTLSCSPISGHRSVSWYQQTPGQGLQFLFEYFSETQRNKGNFPGRFSGRQFSNSRSEMNVSTLELGDSALYLCASSLLTGSPAEAFFGQGTRLTVV.

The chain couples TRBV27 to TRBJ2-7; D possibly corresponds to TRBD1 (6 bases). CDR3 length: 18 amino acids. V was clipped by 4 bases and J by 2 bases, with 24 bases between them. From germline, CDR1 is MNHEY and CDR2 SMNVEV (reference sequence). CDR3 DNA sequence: TGTGCCAGCAGTTCCCGCACAGGGAATATAAATAGGGCCTACGAGCAGTACTTC. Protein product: CASSSRTGNINRAYEQYF.

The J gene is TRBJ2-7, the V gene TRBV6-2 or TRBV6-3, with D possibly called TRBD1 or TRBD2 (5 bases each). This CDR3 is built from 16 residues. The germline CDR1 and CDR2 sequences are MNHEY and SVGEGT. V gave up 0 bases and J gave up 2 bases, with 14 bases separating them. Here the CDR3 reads CASSYSVGTTAYEQYF. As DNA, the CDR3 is TGTGCCAGCAGTTACTCGGTGGGGACGACCGCCTACGAGCAGTACTTC.